These T cell receptor beta chains were read from a single sample in a study of immune evolution from preneoplasia to lung adenocarcinoma. Some clones are missing from TCRdb's copy, which holds only in-frame ones; the method was immunoSEQ multiplex PCR. The sample includes tens of thousands of clones, 70% to 85% of them seen just once. Sequenced: FFPE invasive lung adenocarcinoma tissue. These receptors were collected from a person aged 55 to 69 with lung adenocarcinoma. Each CDR3 is given with its conserved first and last residue. D genes are given only for firm matches. Clone size is not always given. Where it is, it says once, few, many or a class for expanded clones.

>-|TRBV6-6|-|TRBJ1-1
TGTGCCAGCAGTTACGCGAACACTGAAGCTTTCTTT
CASSYANTEAFF
>-|TRBV7-9|-|TRBJ2-7
TGTGCCAGCAGCTTAGGGAGGATCTTGCGCAGGGAATTAGCCTACGAGCAGTACTTC
CASSLGRILRRELAYEQYF
>TRBD1|TRBV7-8|-|TRBJ2-7
TGTGCCAGCAGCTTAGTTGGGCTGGGACGGTCAGGGGGATACGAGCAGTACTTC
CASSLVGLGRSGGYEQYF
>TRBD1|TRBV27|-|TRBJ2-7
TGTGCCACCACCCGAAACCGTATTAGGGGGCCCGCTGGATACGAGCAGTACTTC
CATTRNRIRGPAGYEQYF
>-|TRBV7-9|-|TRBJ1-2
TGTGCCAGCAGCCCTCTAGACCGGGGTGCCTATGGCTACACCTTC
CASSPLDRGAYGYTF
>TRBD2|TRBV5-1|once|TRBJ2-2
TGCGCCAGCTCCGGGACTAGGGCCGCCGGGGAGCTGTTTTTT
CASSGTRAAGELFF
>-|TRBV2|-|TRBJ2-7
TGTGCCAGCAGTTGGGCTCTAAACTACGAGCAGTACTTC
CASSWALNYEQYF
>TRBD1|TRBV30|few|TRBJ1-1
TGTGCCTGGGGACAGGGGACAACTGAAGCTTTCTTT
CAWGQGTTEAFF
>TRBD2|TRBV5-4|-|TRBJ2-5
TGTGCCAGCACCTGGACTAGCGGGAGCCAAGAGACCCAGTACTTC
CASTWTSGSQETQYF
>-|TRBV7-2|-|TRBJ1-2
TGTGCCAGCAGCCCAACTCGTCTTAGAAACTATGGCTACACCTTC
CASSPTRLRNYGYTF
>TRBD2|TRBV18|-|TRBJ2-1
TGTGCCAGCTCACCAGGGACTAGCGGGGGGAGCGATGAGCAGTTCTTC
CASSPGTSGGSDEQFF
>-|TRBV5-5|-|TRBJ2-1
TGTGCCAGCAGCTTGGGGGTGGCGGGATTGACCTACAATGAGCAGTTCTTC
CASSLGVAGLTYNEQFF
>TRBD2|TRBV11-2|few|TRBJ2-5
TGTGCCAGCAGCCTGGGACTAGCGGGCGGAGAGACCCAGTACTTC
CASSLGLAGGETQYF
>TRBD1|TRBV28|-|TRBJ1-2
TGTGCCAGCATACCGGGACAGGGATCGAATAGGGGCGGCTACACCTTC
CASIPGQGSNRGGYTF
>TRBD1|TRBV27|-|TRBJ1-1
TGTGCCAGCGCCCTTAAGGCGGGACAGGGAAACACTGAAGCTTTCTTT
CASALKAGQGNTEAFF
>-|TRBV6-5|-|TRBJ2-4
TGTGCCAGCAGTTATGGGGCCGCCAAAAACATTCAGTACTTC
CASSYGAAKNIQYF
>TRBD1|TRBV19|-|TRBJ1-1
TGTGCCAGTAGTATCTCAGGGGGCGACACTGAAGCTTTCTTT
CASSISGGDTEAFF
>-|TRBV18|once|TRBJ2-2
TGTGCCAGCTCACCAGGGCTAGCCGGCCCCGGGGAGCTGTTTTTT
CASSPGLAGPGELFF